Listed here are 17 T cell receptor beta chains from one sample, sequenced in a study of response to subunit inactivated influenza vaccine. TCRdb re-analysed the RT-PCR reads in MiXCR, keeping a single row per CDR3 protein. The repertoire has just under 550,000 distinct CDR3 sequences, approximately 22% of them found once; the top ten carry approximately 2.9%. The same specimen was also included in a second study, on T cells expressing NK-cell markers. That work adds: Production of TCR beta cDNA relied on 5'RACE template switching with UMIs.

The starting material was CD4+ T cells sorted from PBMCs, obtained approximately 12 days after vaccination. The receptor source for this set is a man aged 45-65 years who received an inactivated influenza vaccine.

This chain uses TRBV10-2 with TRBJ1-2; no clear D. The CDR3 runs 13 residues. Trimming took off 2 bases at V and 8 bases at J, with 12 bases between the two ends. Germline V lookup: CDR1 WSHSY, CDR2 SAAADI. The CDR3, as DNA: TGCGCCAGCAGTGAGAGAGGAGTGAGCGGCTACACCTTC. Translating gives CASSERGVSGYTF.

V and J are TRBV20-1 and TRBJ1-4, with D tentatively TRBD1 (5 bases). Germline CDR1 DFQATT, CDR2 SNEGSKA (reference sequence). The ends were cut back, 7 bases at V and 4 bases at J, with 13 bases in the middle. The CDR3 is made up of 13 amino acids. This CDR3 reads CSGRRQHNEKLFF. CDR3 DNA sequence: TGCAGTGGCCGGCGACAGCATAATGAAAAACTGTTTTTT.

This chain uses TRBV9 with TRBJ2-6; TRBD1 might be the D (5 bases). This CDR3 is built from 15 residues. CDR1 SGDLS and CDR2 YYNGEE come from the germline V gene. The V end was cut by 3 bases, the J end by 1 base, with 8 bases between. CDR3 residues: CASSESGSGANVLTF. The DNA for the CDR3 is TGTGCCAGCAGCGAATCAGGGTCTGGGGCCAACGTCCTGACTTTC.

The chain has TRBV29-1 and TRBJ2-5, with D possibly being TRBD2 (5 bases). The CDR3 length is 14 residues. Germline V gene sequence: CDR1 SQVTM, CDR2 ANQGSEA. The V end was cut by 4 bases, the J end by 2 bases, with 14 bases between. The CDR3 loop is CSVASLLAQETQYF. Written as DNA, the CDR3 is TGCAGCGTTGCTAGCCTACTGGCGCAAGAGACCCAGTACTTC.

The table lists this clonotype with a count of one. The rearrangement joins TRBV5-4 to TRBJ2-2; weak D call: TRBD2 (5 bases). Germline CDR1 SGHNT, CDR2 YYREEE (reference sequence). This CDR3 is built from 13 residues. Trimming pared 7 bases from V and 6 bases from J, leaving 13 bases between. CDR3 DNA sequence: TGTGCCAGCGCATTGGAGGCCGCCGGGGAGCTGTTTTTT. It yields the protein CASALEAAGELFF.

The J gene is TRBJ2-1, the V gene TRBV6-1; D is undetermined. The CDR3 loop spans 12 amino acids. V was trimmed by 0 bases and J by 7 bases, leaving 4 bases between them. Germline CDR1 MNHNS, CDR2 SASEGT. In DNA, the CDR3 is TGTGCCAGCAGTGAAGCTCGGAATGAGCAGTTCTTC. It encodes CASSEARNEQFF.

This chain links TRBV20-1 with TRBJ2-7, with D tentatively TRBD2 (5 bases). V lost 3 bases to trimming and J lost 2 bases, with 11 bases between them. This CDR3 contains 13 residues. CDR1 is DFQATT and CDR2 is SNEGSKA in the germline V gene (reference sequence). CDR3 residues: CSASPDYPYEQYF. The CDR3 coding sequence is TGCAGTGCTAGTCCCGACTACCCCTACGAGCAGTACTTC.

This clonotype was found a few times. The chain joins TRBV6-1 to TRBJ2-7; 8 bases map to TRBD1. V shed 10 bases and J 1 base; nucleotides not matched to a gene: 6. Germline CDR1 MNHNS, CDR2 SASEGT. The CDR3 consists of 13 residues. The CDR3 protein is CATGTGQSYEQYF. DNA for the CDR3: TGTGCCACCGGGACAGGCCAATCCTACGAGCAGTACTTC.

This rearrangement joins TRBV9 to TRBJ1-3; TRBD1 might be the D (5 bases). CDR3 length equals 15 residues. V lost 4 bases and J 2 bases, leaving 13 bases between the germline ends. Per the germline V gene, CDR1 is SGDLS and CDR2 is YYNGEE. This CDR3 is CASSSRQSPGNTIYF. Written as DNA, the CDR3 is TGTGCCAGCAGCTCCCGACAGTCCCCTGGAAACACCATATATTTT.

A remark on this clonotype: A read error may produce the germline difference seen at one junction end. In DNA, the CDR3 is TGCGCCAGCAGCTTCAACAGGGGGGACCTGTTTTTT. Its protein product is CASSFNRGDLFF. V gene TRBV5-1 combines with J gene TRBJ2-2, with 8 bases that match TRBD1. This CDR3 is built from 12 residues. Germline loops: CDR1 SGHRS, CDR2 YFSETQ.

This chain joins TRBV5-6 and TRBJ2-5; 8 bases line up with TRBD2. The CDR3 totals 16 residues. With 2 bases clipped from V and 0 bases from J, the junction kept 6 bases outside the gene matches. Looked up from germline, CDR1 is SGHDT and CDR2 is YYEEEE. DNA of the CDR3: TGTGCCAGCAGCTTCGGACGGGGGGGATACCAAGAGACCCAGTACTTC. Translating gives CASSFGRGGYQETQYF.

The V gene is TRBV30, the J gene TRBJ2-5; 12 nucleotides match TRBD2. CDR3 length equals 15 residues. V was clipped by 1 base and J by 3 bases; unmatched bases: 3. Looked up from germline, CDR1 is GTSNPN and CDR2 is SVGIG (reference sequence). The CDR3 spells CAWSAGLAGKETQYF. The CDR3 DNA follows: TGTGCCTGGAGTGCAGGACTAGCGGGGAAAGAGACCCAGTACTTC.

The J gene is TRBJ2-3, the V gene TRBV20-1, with no clear D. Germline CDR1 and CDR2: DFQATT and SNEGSKA (reference sequence). The CDR3 totals 12 residues. The germline V and J ends were trimmed by 1 base and 8 bases, with 10 bases remaining between them. CDR3 nucleotides: TGCAGTGCTAGAGCGACACTCCCTACGCAGTATTTT. The encoded protein is CSARATLPTQYF.

The chain employs TRBV30 and TRBJ1-2; the D gene is possibly TRBD1 (6 bases). From germline, CDR1 is GTSNPN and CDR2 SVGIG (reference sequence). V lost 0 bases and J lost 5, with 16 bases in between. This CDR3 comprises 15 residues. For the CDR3, the DNA is TGTGCCTGGAGTGTAACGGGGGCGCGAGTTTATGGCTACACCTTC. Amino acids: CAWSVTGARVYGYTF. The variable domain in full, with the rest retrieved from reference TRBV30 and TRBJ1-2, is SQTIHQWPATLVQPVGSPLSLECTVEGTSNPNLYWYRQAAGRGLQLLFYSVGIGQISSEVPQNLSASRPQDRQFILSSKKLLLSDSGFYLCAWSVTGARVYGYTFGSGTRLTVV.

This clonotype was observed a handful of times. The genes are TRBV7-6 and TRBJ2-3; the D gene could be TRBD1 or TRBD2 (5 bases each). V lost 1 base to trimming and J lost 1 base, with 12 bases between them. Germline assignment: CDR1 SGHVS and CDR2 FNYEAQ. The CDR3 contains 16 residues. The CDR3: CASSLVPGAGTDTQYF. Here the CDR3 DNA reads TGTGCCAGCAGCTTAGTGCCCGGGGCCGGCACAGATACGCAGTATTTT.

There are a few counts of this clonotype. The chain links TRBV29-1 to TRBJ2-1; TRBD2 matches at 15 bases. The junction had 13 bases not matched to a gene; V was cut back by 0 bases and J by 7 bases. Looked up from germline, CDR1 is SQVTM and CDR2 is ANQGSEA. This CDR3 contains 19 residues. The CDR3 DNA reads TGCAGCGTTGAAGAACCCCGGACTAGCGGGAGGGCCAAGCGTAATGAGCAGTTCTTC. Translating it yields CSVEEPRTSGRAKRNEQFF.

The chain recombines TRBV6-2 or TRBV6-3 with TRBJ2-2, with 8 bases identical to TRBD1. The length of the CDR3 is 16 residues. Germline CDR1 is MNHEY and CDR2 is SVGEGT. With 0 bases clipped from V and 4 bases from J, the junction kept 4 bases outside the gene matches. The CDR3: CASSYSRQGFTGELFF. The CDR3 nucleotides read TGTGCCAGCAGTTACTCGAGACAGGGGTTCACCGGGGAGCTGTTTTTT.